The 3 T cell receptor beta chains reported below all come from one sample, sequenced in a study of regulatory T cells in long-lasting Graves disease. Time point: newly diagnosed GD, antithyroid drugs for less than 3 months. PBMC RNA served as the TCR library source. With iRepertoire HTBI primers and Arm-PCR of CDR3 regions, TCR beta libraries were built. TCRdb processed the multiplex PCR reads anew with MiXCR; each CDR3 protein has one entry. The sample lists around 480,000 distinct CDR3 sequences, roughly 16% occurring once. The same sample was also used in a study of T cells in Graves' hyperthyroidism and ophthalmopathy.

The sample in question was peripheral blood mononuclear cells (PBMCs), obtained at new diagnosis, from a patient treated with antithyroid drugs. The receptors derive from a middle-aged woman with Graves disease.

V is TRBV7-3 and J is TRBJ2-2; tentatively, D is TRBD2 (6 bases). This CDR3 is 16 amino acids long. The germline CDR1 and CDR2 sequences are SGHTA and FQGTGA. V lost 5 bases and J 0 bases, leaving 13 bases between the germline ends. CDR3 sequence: CASSGLLAPNTGELFF. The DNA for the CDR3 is TGTGCCAGCAGCGGTTTACTAGCCCCGAACACCGGGGAGCTGTTTTTT.

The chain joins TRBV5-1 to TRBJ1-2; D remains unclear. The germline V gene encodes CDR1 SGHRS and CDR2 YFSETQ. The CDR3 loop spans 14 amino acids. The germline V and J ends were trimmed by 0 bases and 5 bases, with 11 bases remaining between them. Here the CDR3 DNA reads TGCGCCAGCAGCTTGGAGGGATCTTTTTATGGCTACACCTTC. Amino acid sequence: CASSLEGSFYGYTF.

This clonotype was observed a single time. The CDR3 coding sequence is TGTGCCAGCAGCTTAGGGATCGGGGTCGGGAACACTGAAGCTTTCTTT. Translation gives CASSLGIGVGNTEAFF. The genes are TRBV11-1 and TRBJ1-1; D uncertain. The V and J ends lost 1 base and 1 base respectively, with 13 bases between them. The CDR3 length is 16 residues. CDR1 and CDR2 (germline): SGHAT, FQDESV (reference sequence). Combining the CDR3 with reference TRBV11-1 and TRBJ1-1 gives the whole variable domain EAEVAQSPRYKITEKSQAVAFWCDPISGHATLYWYRQILGQGPELLVQFQDESVVDDSQLPKDRFSAERLKGVDSTLKIQPAELGDSAMYLCASSLGIGVGNTEAFFGQGTRLTVV.